A single sample is the source of the 16 T cell receptor beta chains below, sequenced in a study of CD4 T cells in relation to SARS-CoV-2 and coronaviruses. Their target antigens are unknown. CD4+ T cells from unexposed donors were obtained before the COVID-19 pandemic (2011-2018). CD4+ T cells were isolated from the cells after around 11 days of culture. The table came from immunoSEQ multiplex PCR; TCRdb's copy has only in-frame clones and leaves some out. The sample includes 18,000 or so clones, 60% to 75% of them seen just once. Source material: CD4+ T cells from PBMCs, cultured in vitro. Source of these receptors: a human donor in good health.

V is TRBV6-5 and J is TRBJ1-5, with D possibly being TRBD1 (5 bases). CDR1 is MNHEY and CDR2 is SVGAGI in the germline V gene. Trimming took 0 bases from V and 1 from J, leaving 7 bases between them. The CDR3 extends over 15 amino acids. CDR3 in amino acids: CASSYSGGSNQPQHF. DNA of the CDR3: TGTGCCAGCAGTTACTCTGGGGGAAGCAATCAGCCCCAGCATTTT.

The chain uses TRBV7-2 and TRBJ2-5; a possible D gene is TRBD2 (6 bases). The CDR3 runs 14 residues. CDR1 is SGHTA, CDR2 FQGNSA, per germline. Trimming removed 3 bases from V and 4 bases from J, with 12 bases in between. CDR3 sequence (DNA): TGTGCCAGCAGCTTTAGCGGCCTAGGAGAGACCCAGTACTTC. This codes for CASSFSGLGETQYF.

V usage is TRBV5-6 and J usage is TRBJ1-1; maybe TRBD1 (6 bases). This CDR3 has 15 residues. Trimming took 5 bases from V and 0 from J, leaving 14 bases between them. Germline assignment: CDR1 SGHDT and CDR2 YYEEEE. Here the CDR3 DNA reads TGTGCCAGCAGTTCGGTAGGACAGCTGAACACTGAAGCTTTCTTT. Its protein product is CASSSVGQLNTEAFF.

V and J are TRBV29-1 and TRBJ1-2, with 8 bases aligning to TRBD1. J was trimmed by 2 bases and V by 7 bases; bases with no gene match: 6. Per germline, CDR1 SQVTM and CDR2 ANQGSEA. CDR3 length equals 13 residues. The CDR3: CSAMTGANYGYTF. CDR3 nucleotide sequence: TGCAGCGCGATGACAGGGGCGAACTATGGCTACACCTTC. The full variable domain, rest sourced from reference TRBV29-1 and TRBJ1-2, is SAVISQKPSRDICQRGTSLTIQCQVDSQVTMMFWYRQQPGQSLTLIATANQGSEATYESGFVIDKFPISRPNLTFSTLTVSNMSPEDSSIYLCSAMTGANYGYTFGSGTRLTVV.

In DNA form, the CDR3 reads TGTGCCAGCAGTGAAATGGGACAGGGGGCGATTTTGGCTTTCTTT. It encodes CASSEMGQGAILAFF. This chain links TRBV6-1 with TRBJ1-1, with 12 nucleotides matching TRBD1. The CDR3 length is 15 residues. CDR1 is MNHNS, CDR2 SASEGT, per germline. V lost 2 bases to trimming and J lost 11 bases; unmatched junction nucleotides: 9.

V and J are TRBV6-5 and TRBJ1-5, with D unclear. CDR1 and CDR2 from the germline V gene are MNHEY and SVGAGI. The CDR3 is 14 residues long. V dropped 6 bases and J dropped 8 bases, with 17 bases sitting between them. CDR3 sequence: CASSKFDFREPQHF. The CDR3, as DNA: TGTGCCAGCAGCAAATTCGATTTCCGGGAGCCCCAGCATTTT.

The rearrangement uses TRBV24-1 and TRBJ2-7; no clear D gene. Per germline, CDR1 KGHDR and CDR2 SFDVKD. V lost 3 bases to trimming and J lost 5 bases, with 13 bases between them. The CDR3 totals 14 residues. The CDR3 coding sequence is TGTGCCACCAGTGATAGTAACGGCGCGGACGAGCAGTACTTC. Translating it yields CATSDSNGADEQYF.

The chain uses TRBV24-1 and TRBJ2-1, with D possibly matching TRBD1 (5 bases). CDR3 length equals 14 residues. Germline-derived CDR1 and CDR2 are KGHDR and SFDVKD. V was cut by 5 bases and J by 3 bases, with 10 bases left in between. The CDR3 loop reads CATSGSGYYNEQFF. DNA of the CDR3: TGTGCCACCAGTGGCTCAGGGTACTACAATGAGCAGTTCTTC.

The V call is TRBV7-3, the J call TRBJ2-1; D is possibly TRBD2 (6 bases). CDR1 and CDR2 (germline): SGHTA, FQGTGA. The CDR3 runs 12 residues. Trimming removed 4 bases from V and 8 bases from J, with 9 bases in between. This CDR3 is CASSSGLDEQFF. CDR3 bases: TGTGCCAGCAGCTCGGGACTGGATGAGCAGTTCTTC.

This clone has only a few counts. CDR3 in DNA: TGCGCCAGCAGCCCTGGGACAGACCGGGGGGGTGGCTACACCTTC. Protein sequence: CASSPGTDRGGGYTF. This chain uses TRBV4-1 with TRBJ1-2, with TRBD1 matching 7 bases. Germline V gene data show CDR1 as MGHRA and CDR2 as YSYEKL. V shed 4 bases, J shed 7 bases, and the junction held 12 bases outside the gene matches. The CDR3 loop spans 15 amino acids.

This clone occurred a few times. The chain couples TRBV15 to TRBJ1-2, with D tentatively TRBD1 (6 bases). Germline CDR1 reads LNHNV; CDR2 reads YYDKDF (reference sequence). CDR3 length equals 14 residues. Trimming took 1 base from V and 1 from J, leaving 7 bases between them. The CDR3 DNA sequence: TGTGCCACCAGCAGAGCCAGGGGTAACTATGGCTACACCTTC. This gives the protein CATSRARGNYGYTF.

Here the CDR3 DNA reads TGTGCCACCAGCAGTGACGACGGGACAGCAAGCAATCAGCCCCAGCATTTT. Protein: CATSSDDGTASNQPQHF. The chain recombines TRBV15 with TRBJ1-5; 7 nucleotides line up with TRBD1. The CDR3 sequence is 17 residues long. CDR1 LNHNV and CDR2 YYDKDF come from the germline V gene (reference sequence). The junction had 9 bases not matched to a gene; V was cut back by 3 bases and J by 1 base.

The chain has TRBV10-3 and TRBJ2-6; a possible D gene is TRBD1 (6 bases). From germline, CDR1 is ENHRY and CDR2 SYGVKD. The germline V and J ends were trimmed by 6 bases and 1 base, with 16 bases remaining between them. The CDR3 is made up of 17 amino acids. CDR3 sequence: CAISSRQVGSGANVLTF. CDR3 bases: TGTGCCATCAGCTCTAGACAGGTCGGGTCTGGGGCCAACGTCCTGACTTTC.

This sequence joins TRBV5-6 and TRBJ2-2; 16 nucleotides agree with TRBD2. The germline gives CDR1 SGHDT, CDR2 YYEEEE. Trimming removed 4 bases from V and 4 bases from J; junction bases left unmatched: 4. CDR3 size: 17 residues. The CDR3 loop reads CASSPGLAGGATGELFF. The CDR3, as DNA: TGTGCCAGCAGCCCGGGACTAGCGGGAGGGGCCACCGGGGAGCTGTTTTTT.

The chain recombines TRBV30 with TRBJ2-1; TRBD2 matches 8 bases. CDR3 length: 17 amino acids. Germline V CDR1 and CDR2: GTSNPN, SVGIG (reference sequence). V dropped 0 bases and J dropped 0; count of bases not matched to a gene: 7. The CDR3 loop is CAWSVDRSGSSYNEQFF. The DNA of the CDR3 is TGTGCCTGGAGTGTAGACCGGAGCGGGAGCTCCTACAATGAGCAGTTCTTC.

The chain has TRBV7-9 and TRBJ2-5; 13 bases are a match to TRBD2. Per the germline V gene, CDR1 is SEHNR and CDR2 is FQNEAQ (reference sequence). This CDR3 is built from 16 residues. After removal of 5 bases from V and 5 bases from J, the junction contained 8 bases not matched to a gene. CDR3 in DNA: TGTGCCAGCAGCACTGGACTAGCGGGAGTGCGGGAGACCCAGTACTTC. Translation: CASSTGLAGVRETQYF. The whole variable domain, filled in from reference TRBV7-9 and TRBJ2-5, reads DTGVSQNPRHKITKRGQNVTFRCDPISEHNRLYWYRQTLGQGPEFLTYFQNEAQLEKSRLLSDRFSAERPKGSFSTLEIQRTEQGDSAMYLCASSTGLAGVRETQYFGPGTRLLVL.